The clone carrying this TCR beta chain occurred a few times. The antigen remains unidentified. This sample stems from a study of a mutant IDH1 vaccine in newly diagnosed glioma. Study-wide context: Vaccination started 4-6 weeks after radiotherapy alone, or with temozolomide cycles. Treated patients showed a male proportion of around 62%, a female proportion of about 40%, and a mean age of approximately 40 years.

Generated by immunoSEQ multiplex PCR, the TCRdb table keeps only in-frame clones and is missing some. In the table there are tens of thousands of clones, under 90% of which are singletons. Time point in this sample: week 11, during vaccination. Alongside topical imiquimod, each dose of vaccine comprised 300 ug of mutant IDH1 20-mer peptide. The sample consisted of PBMCs, taken from a glioma patient whose treatment included an IDH1 peptide vaccine. This TCR was sampled from a man in his thirties or forties with glioma.

CDR3 protein: CASTRTGNQPQHF. The CDR3 nucleotides read TGTGCCAGTACCCGGACAGGCAATCAGCCCCAGCATTTT. The J gene is TRBJ1-5, the V gene TRBV19; D is perhaps TRBD1 (6 bases). Germline lookup yields CDR1 LNHDA and CDR2 SQIVND (reference sequence). Trimming shortened V by 7 bases and J by 2 bases, and 9 bases separated the two germline ends. CDR3 size: 13 residues.